This TCR beta chain originates from a study of control samples from healthy donors and cancer patients (TCRdb year 2020). Comments on this clone: Its binding antigen is unknown. There are no base qualities to consult, and no much larger clone falls within one base.

Counted from cysteine to phenylalanine, this CDR3 has 19 amino acids. The only DNA kept is the CDR3, 57 bases in frame from the first base. Relative to germline, V is missing 4 bases and J is missing 1 base, with 10 bases of the junction outside any gene match. Per the germline V gene, SGDLS is the CDR1 and YYNGEE is the CDR2. Libraries came from the immunoSEQ multiplex PCR assay. TCRdb took this table from immuneACCESS and kept in-frame rearrangements with V and J called. Such tables lack part of the clones; where checked against another copy, unresolved V genes explain under half of the gap, and the rest is unexplained. This sample lists about 170,000 clones; roughly nine tenths were detected once. The top ten constitute approximately 1.5% of the sample.

The V gene is TRBV9 and the J gene is TRBJ2-1; 14 middle bases align to TRBD2. The sequenced sample was blood. This clonotype was obtained from a woman aged 30 to 39 in good health. The nucleotides read TGTGCCAGCAGCAACCGTAGGGGGACTAGCGGGAGATCCTACAATGAGCAGTTCTTC. This translates into CASSNRRGTSGRSYNEQFF.